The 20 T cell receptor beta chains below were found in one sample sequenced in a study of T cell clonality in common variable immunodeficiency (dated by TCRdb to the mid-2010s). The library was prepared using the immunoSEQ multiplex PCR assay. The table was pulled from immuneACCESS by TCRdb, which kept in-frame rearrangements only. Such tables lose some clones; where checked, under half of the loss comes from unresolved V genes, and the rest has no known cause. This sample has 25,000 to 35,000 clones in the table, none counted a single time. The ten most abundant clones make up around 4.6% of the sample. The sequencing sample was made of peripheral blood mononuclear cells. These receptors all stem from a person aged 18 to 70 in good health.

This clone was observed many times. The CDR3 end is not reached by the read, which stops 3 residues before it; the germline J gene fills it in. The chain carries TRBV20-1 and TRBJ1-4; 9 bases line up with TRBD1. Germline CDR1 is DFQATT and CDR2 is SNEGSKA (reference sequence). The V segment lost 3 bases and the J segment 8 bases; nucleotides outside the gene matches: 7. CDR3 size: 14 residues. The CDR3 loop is CSARAGQGAEKLFF. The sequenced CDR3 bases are TGCAGTGCTAGGGCGGGACAGGGAGCCGAAAAA.

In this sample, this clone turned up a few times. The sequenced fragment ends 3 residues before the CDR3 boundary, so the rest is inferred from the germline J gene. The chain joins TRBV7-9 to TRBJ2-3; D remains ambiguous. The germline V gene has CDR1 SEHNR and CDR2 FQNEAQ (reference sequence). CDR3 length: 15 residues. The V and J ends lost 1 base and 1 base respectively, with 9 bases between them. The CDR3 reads CASSLDYFGTDTQYF. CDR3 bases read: TGTGCCAGCAGCTTAGACTACTTCGGCACAGATACG.

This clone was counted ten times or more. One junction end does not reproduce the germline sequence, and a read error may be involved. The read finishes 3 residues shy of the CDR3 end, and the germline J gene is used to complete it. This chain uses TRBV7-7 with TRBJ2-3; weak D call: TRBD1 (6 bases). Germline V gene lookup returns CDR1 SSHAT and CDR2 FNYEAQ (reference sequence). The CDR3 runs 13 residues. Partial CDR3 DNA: TGTGCTAGCAGCAGAACAGGGCTGGATACG. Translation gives CASSRTGLDT. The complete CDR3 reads CASSRTGLDTQYF. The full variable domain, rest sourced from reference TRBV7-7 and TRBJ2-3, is GAGVSQSPRYKVTKRGQDVTLRCDPISSHATLYWYQQALGQGPEFLTYFNYEAQPDKSGLPSDRFSAERPEGSISTLTIQRTEQRDSAMYRCASSRTGLDTQYFGPGTRLTVL.

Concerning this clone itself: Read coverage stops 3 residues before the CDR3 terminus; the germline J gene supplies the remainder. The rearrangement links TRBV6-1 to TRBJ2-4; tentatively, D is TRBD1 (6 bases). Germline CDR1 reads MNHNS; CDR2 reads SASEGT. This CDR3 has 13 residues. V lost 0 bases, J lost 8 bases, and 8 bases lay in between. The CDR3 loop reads CASSEARQDIQYF. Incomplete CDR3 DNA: TGTGCCAGCAGTGAAGCGAGACAGGACATT.

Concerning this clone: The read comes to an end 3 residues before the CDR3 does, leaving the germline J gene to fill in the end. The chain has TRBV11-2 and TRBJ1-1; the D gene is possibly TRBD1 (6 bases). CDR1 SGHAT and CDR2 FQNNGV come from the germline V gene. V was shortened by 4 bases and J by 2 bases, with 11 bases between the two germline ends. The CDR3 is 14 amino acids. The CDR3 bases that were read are TGTGCCAGCAGCTCAGGGGTCCGAAACACTGAA. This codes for CASSSGVRNTE. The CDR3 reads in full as CASSSGVRNTEAFF.

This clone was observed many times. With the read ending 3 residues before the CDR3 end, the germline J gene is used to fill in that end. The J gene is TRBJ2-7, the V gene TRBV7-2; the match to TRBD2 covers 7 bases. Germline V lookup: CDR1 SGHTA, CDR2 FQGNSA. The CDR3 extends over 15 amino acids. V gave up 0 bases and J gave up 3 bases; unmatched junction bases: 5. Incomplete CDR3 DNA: TGTGCCAGCAGCTTAGCAGGGACTACGCTCTACGAG. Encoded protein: CASSLAGTTLYE. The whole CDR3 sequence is CASSLAGTTLYEQYF. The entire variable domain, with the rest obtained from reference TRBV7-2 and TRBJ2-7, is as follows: GAGVSQSPSNKVTEKGKDVELRCDPISGHTALYWYRQSLGQGLEFLIYFQGNSAPDKSGLPSDRFSAERTGGSVSTLTIQRTQQEDSAVYLCASSLAGTTLYEQYFGPGTRLTVT.

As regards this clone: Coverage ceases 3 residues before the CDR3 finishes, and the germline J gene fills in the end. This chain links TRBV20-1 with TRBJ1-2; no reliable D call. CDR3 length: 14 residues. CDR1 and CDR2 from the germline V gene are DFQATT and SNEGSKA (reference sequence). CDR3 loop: CSARDMGRSETYTF. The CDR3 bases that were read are TGCAGTGCTAGAGATATGGGCAGGTCAGAGACC.

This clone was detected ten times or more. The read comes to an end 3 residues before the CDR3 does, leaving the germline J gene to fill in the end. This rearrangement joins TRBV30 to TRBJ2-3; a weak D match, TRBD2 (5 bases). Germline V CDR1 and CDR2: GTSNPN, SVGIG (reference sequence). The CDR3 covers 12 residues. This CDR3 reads CAWSRTQETQYF. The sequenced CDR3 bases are TGTGCCTGGAGTAGGACTCAAGAGACG. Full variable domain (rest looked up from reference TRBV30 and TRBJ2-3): SQTIHQWPATLVQPVGSPLSLECTVEGTSNPNLYWYRQAAGRGLQLLFYSVGIGQISSEVPQNLSASRPQDRQFILSSKKLLLSDSGFYLCAWSRTQETQYFGPGTRLTVL.

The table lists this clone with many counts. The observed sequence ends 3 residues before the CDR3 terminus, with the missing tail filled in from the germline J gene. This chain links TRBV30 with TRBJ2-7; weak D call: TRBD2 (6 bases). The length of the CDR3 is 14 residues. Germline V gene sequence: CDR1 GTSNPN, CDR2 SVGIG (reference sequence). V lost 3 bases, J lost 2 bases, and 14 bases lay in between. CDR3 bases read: TGTGCCTGGAGGGCGGGGATAGCAACCTACGAG. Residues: CAWRAGIATYE. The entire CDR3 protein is CAWRAGIATYEQYF.

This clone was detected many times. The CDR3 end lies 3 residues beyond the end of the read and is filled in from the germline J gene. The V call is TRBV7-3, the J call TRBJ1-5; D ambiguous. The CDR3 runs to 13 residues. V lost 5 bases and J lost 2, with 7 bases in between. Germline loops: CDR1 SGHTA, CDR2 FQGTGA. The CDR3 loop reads CASSPKGNQPQHF. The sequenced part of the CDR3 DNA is TGTGCCAGCAGCCCGAAGGGCAATCAGCCC.

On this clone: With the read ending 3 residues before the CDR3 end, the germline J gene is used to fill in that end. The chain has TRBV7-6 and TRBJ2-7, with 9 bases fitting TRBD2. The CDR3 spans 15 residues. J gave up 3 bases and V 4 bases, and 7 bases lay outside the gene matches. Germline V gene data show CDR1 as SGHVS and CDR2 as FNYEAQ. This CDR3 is CASSSLAGNYYEQYF. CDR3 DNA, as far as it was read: TGTGCCAGCAGCTCGCTAGCGGGAAATTACTACGAG.

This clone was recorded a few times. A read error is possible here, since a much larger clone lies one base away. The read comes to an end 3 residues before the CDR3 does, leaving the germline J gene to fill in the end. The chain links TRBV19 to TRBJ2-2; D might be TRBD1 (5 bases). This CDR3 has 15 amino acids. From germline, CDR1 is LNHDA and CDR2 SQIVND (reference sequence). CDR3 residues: CASSKKSGYDEKLFF. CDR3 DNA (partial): TGTGCCAGTAGCAAAAAATCAGGGTACGACGAAAAG.

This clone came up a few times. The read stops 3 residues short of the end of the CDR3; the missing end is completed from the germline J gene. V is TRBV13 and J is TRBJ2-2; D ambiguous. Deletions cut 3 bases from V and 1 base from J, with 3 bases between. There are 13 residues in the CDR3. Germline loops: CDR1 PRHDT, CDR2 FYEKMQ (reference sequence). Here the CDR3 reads CASSFQNTGELFF. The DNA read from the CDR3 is TGTGCCAGCAGCTTCCAGAACACCGGGGAG.

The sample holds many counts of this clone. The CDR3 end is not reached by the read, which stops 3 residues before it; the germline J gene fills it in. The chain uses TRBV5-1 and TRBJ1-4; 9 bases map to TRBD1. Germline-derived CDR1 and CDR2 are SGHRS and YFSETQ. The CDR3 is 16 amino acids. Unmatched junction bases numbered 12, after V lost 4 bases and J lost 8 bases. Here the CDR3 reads CASSGGTGPSEEKLFF. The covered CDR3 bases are TGCGCCAGCAGCGGAGGGACAGGGCCCTCCGAGGAAAAA. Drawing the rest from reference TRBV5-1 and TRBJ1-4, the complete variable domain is KAGVTQTPRYLIKTRGQQVTLSCSPISGHRSVSWYQQTPGQGLQFLFEYFSETQRNKGNFPGRFSGRQFSNSRSEMNVSTLELGDSALYLCASSGGTGPSEEKLFFGSGTQLSVL.

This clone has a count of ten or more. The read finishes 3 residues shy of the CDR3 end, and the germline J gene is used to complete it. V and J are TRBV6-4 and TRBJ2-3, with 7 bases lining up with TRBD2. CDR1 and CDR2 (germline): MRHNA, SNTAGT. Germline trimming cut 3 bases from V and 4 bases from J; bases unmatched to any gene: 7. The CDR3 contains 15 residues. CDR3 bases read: TGTGCCAGCAGTGAAACGGGAGGAGCGGCAGATACG. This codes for CASSETGGAADT. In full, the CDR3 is CASSETGGAADTQYF.

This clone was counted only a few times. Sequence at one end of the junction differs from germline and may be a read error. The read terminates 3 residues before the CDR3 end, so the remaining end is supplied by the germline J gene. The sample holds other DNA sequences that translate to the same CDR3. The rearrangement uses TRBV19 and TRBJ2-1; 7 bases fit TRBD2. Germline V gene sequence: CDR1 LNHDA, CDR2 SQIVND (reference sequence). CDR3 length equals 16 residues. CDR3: CAGSIRAGDDPNEQFF. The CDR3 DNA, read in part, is TGTGCCGGTAGTATACGGGCGGGGGATGATCCGAATGAG.

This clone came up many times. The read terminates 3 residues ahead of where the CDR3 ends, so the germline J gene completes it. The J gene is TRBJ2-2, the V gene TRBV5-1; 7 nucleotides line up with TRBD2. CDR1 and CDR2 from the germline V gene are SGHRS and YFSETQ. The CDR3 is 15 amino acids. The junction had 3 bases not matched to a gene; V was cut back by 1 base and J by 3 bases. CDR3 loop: CASSLTSADTGELFF. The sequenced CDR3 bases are TGCGCCAGCAGCTTGACTAGCGCTGACACCGGGGAG.

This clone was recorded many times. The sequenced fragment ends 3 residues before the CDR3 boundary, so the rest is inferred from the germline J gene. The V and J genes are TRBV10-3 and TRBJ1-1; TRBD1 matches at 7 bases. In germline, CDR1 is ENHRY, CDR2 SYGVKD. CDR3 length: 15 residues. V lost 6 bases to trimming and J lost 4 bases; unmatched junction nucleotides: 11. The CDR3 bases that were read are TGTGCCATCAGGCAAACAGGGGACGGATCCACTGAA. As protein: CAIRQTGDGSTE. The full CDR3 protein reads CAIRQTGDGSTEAFF.

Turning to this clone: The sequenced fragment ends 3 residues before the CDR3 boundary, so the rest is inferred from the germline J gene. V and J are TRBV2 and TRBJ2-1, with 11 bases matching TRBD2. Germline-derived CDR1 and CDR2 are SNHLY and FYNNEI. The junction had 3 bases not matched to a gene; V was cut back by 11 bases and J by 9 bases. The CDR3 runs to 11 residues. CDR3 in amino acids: CAGGTSGEQFF. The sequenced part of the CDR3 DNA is TGTGCCGGAGGGACTAGCGGTGAG.

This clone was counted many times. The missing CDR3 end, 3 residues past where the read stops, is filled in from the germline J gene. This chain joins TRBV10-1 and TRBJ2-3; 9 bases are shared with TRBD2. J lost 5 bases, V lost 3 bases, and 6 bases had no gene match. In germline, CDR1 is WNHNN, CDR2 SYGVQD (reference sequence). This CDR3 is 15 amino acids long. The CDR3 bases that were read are TGCGCCAGCAGTGAAATAGCGGGAGCAGGAGATACG. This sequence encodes CASSEIAGAGDT. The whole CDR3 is CASSEIAGAGDTQYF.